The 22 T cell receptor beta chains below all came from one sample that was sequenced in a study of PD-1 blockade in classical Hodgkin lymphoma. The data were produced by immunoSEQ multiplex PCR, yet TCRdb's version contains in-frame clones alone and is incomplete. The sample includes some 22,000 clones, over 65% of them seen just once. Time point described: cycle 4 day 1 (C4D1), after more than 5 weeks of nivolumab. After autologous stem cell transplantation all patients relapsed, and prior brentuximab vedotin exposure differed between cohorts. Sequencing was performed on peripheral blood mononuclear cells (PBMCs), taken before the fourth cycle of nivolumab. These TCRs come from a human donor with classical Hodgkin lymphoma.

This sequence joins TRBV25-1 and TRBJ1-6; possibly TRBD1 for D (5 bases). Germline-derived CDR1 and CDR2 are MGHDK and SYGVNS. The CDR3 is made up of 14 amino acids. Deletions cut 3 bases from V and 3 bases from J, with 6 bases between. The CDR3 nucleotides read TGTGCCAGCAGTGAGGGGGACTATAATTCACCCCTCCACTTT. It specifies CASSEGDYNSPLHF.

This chain uses TRBV7-6 with TRBJ2-1, with D possibly matching TRBD1 (6 bases). Germline V gene data show CDR1 as SGHVS and CDR2 as FNYEAQ. This CDR3 is 15 amino acids long. V was trimmed by 6 bases and J by 8 bases, leaving 20 bases between them. CDR3 coding DNA: TGTGCCAGCAGTCCCGGGACACCGAAATTTTATGAGCAGTTCTTC. This gives the protein CASSPGTPKFYEQFF.

This clone has just a few counts. This chain connects TRBV7-9 to TRBJ2-1, with D possibly matching TRBD2 (5 bases). CDR3 size: 19 residues. Looked up from germline, CDR1 is SEHNR and CDR2 is FQNEAQ (reference sequence). The V gene lost 0 bases and the J gene lost 0 bases, with 18 bases spanning the gap. The CDR3 DNA reads as TGTGCCAGCAGCTTAGCGCGGCCTTCACCGGGGAGCTCCTACAATGAGCAGTTCTTC. It encodes CASSLARPSPGSSYNEQFF.

This clone is labeled as medium-sized (0.01 to 0.1%). The chain links TRBV28 to TRBJ1-5; D might be TRBD1 (5 bases). The ends were cut back, 5 bases at V and 6 bases at J, with 17 bases in the middle. This CDR3 region has 15 residues. Per the germline V gene, CDR1 is MDHEN and CDR2 is SYDVKM. The CDR3 DNA follows: TGTGCCAGCAGTACAATGGGGGTTAGTGCTCAGCCCCAGCATTTT. Translation gives CASSTMGVSAQPQHF. Together with reference TRBV28 and TRBJ1-5, the CDR3 gives the full variable domain: DVKVTQSSRYLVKRTGEKVFLECVQDMDHENMFWYRQDPGLGLRLIYFSYDVKMKEKGDIPEGYSVSREKKERFSLILESASTNQTSMYLCASSTMGVSAQPQHFGDGTRLSIL.

V gene TRBV18 combines with J gene TRBJ2-1; no clear D. V was pared by 6 bases and J by 0 bases, with 6 bases between. The CDR3 spans 13 residues. CDR1 KGHSH and CDR2 LQKENI come from the germline V gene. CDR3 sequence reads: CASSISSYNEQFF. As DNA, the CDR3 is TGTGCCAGCTCTATCAGCTCCTACAATGAGCAGTTCTTC.

This sequence joins TRBV7-9 and TRBJ2-3; maybe TRBD2 (7 bases). V lost 7 bases to trimming and J lost 4 bases, with 18 bases between them. Germline CDR1 SEHNR, CDR2 FQNEAQ (reference sequence). This CDR3 region has 15 residues. The CDR3 sequence: CASTSPGRGADTQYF. The CDR3 DNA follows: TGTGCCAGCACCTCCCCGGGGAGGGGGGCAGATACGCAGTATTTT.

The chain combines TRBV6-5 with TRBJ1-1; a weak D match, TRBD1 (5 bases). Germline V lookup: CDR1 MNHEY, CDR2 SVGAGI. The CDR3 sequence is 15 residues long. V shed 5 bases and J shed 1 base, with 14 bases lying between them. The CDR3 sequence is CASSQQVTGNTEAFF. In DNA form, the CDR3 reads TGTGCCAGCAGTCAACAGGTGACGGGGAACACTGAAGCTTTCTTT.

The chain couples TRBV28 to TRBJ2-7, with 7 positions matching TRBD1. The V and J ends lost 6 bases and 0 bases, in that order; junction bases with no gene match: 5. CDR1 and CDR2 from the germline V gene are MDHEN and SYDVKM. The CDR3 covers 14 residues. CDR3 nucleotides: TGTGCCAGCAGAGAACAGGGGAGCTCCTACGAGCAGTACTTC. This translates into CASREQGSSYEQYF.

This rearrangement joins TRBV6-1 to TRBJ1-1; D uncertain. Trimming took 7 bases from V and 3 from J, leaving 12 bases between them. Germline V gives CDR1 MNHNS, CDR2 SASEGT. The CDR3 totals 13 residues. The CDR3 loop reads CASTPIGYTEAFF. The CDR3 DNA reads TGTGCCAGCACTCCAATAGGGTACACTGAAGCTTTCTTT.

The chain employs TRBV27 and TRBJ2-6; D unresolved. The CDR3 contains 14 residues. The V and J ends lost 7 bases and 3 bases respectively, with 10 bases between them. CDR1 MNHEY and CDR2 SMNVEV come from the germline V gene (reference sequence). CDR3 in amino acids: CASKRVIGANVLTF. Here the CDR3 DNA reads TGTGCCAGCAAAAGGGTAATTGGGGCCAACGTCCTGACTTTC.

Only a few counts were recorded for this clone. The rearrangement links TRBV10-3 to TRBJ2-3, with D possibly TRBD2 on 6 matching bases. V was clipped by 1 base and J by 2 bases, with 28 bases between them. This CDR3 has 21 amino acids. Germline CDR1 ENHRY, CDR2 SYGVKD. The CDR3 DNA reads TGTGCCATCAGTGAGTTGGCCAGCGGGCCGCCAAGTAGTTCGTACACAGATACGCAGTATTTT. Translating it yields CAISELASGPPSSSYTDTQYF.

The chain recombines TRBV19 with TRBJ1-5; D is uncertain. The CDR3 loop spans 14 amino acids. CDR1 is LNHDA and CDR2 is SQIVND in the germline V gene (reference sequence). The V end lost 3 bases, the J end lost 0 bases, and 6 bases lay between the germline ends. The CDR3 nucleotides are TGTGCCAGTAGTATCTTATCTAGCAATCAGCCCCAGCATTTT. Protein product: CASSILSSNQPQHF.

The chain carries TRBV10-3 and TRBJ2-1, with D possibly being TRBD2 (6 bases). Deletions cut 7 bases from V and 1 base from J, with 11 bases between. The germline gives CDR1 ENHRY, CDR2 SYGVKD. This CDR3 is built from 14 residues. DNA of the CDR3: TGTGCCATCACCGTTGGGGGGTCCTACAATGAGCAGTTCTTC. Amino acids: CAITVGGSYNEQFF.

J is TRBJ2-3 and V is TRBV5-1; 7 nucleotides agree with TRBD1. Germline CDR1 is SGHRS and CDR2 is YFSETQ. J lost 4 bases, V lost 2 bases, and 7 bases had no gene match. The CDR3 has 15 residues. Here the CDR3 DNA reads TGCGCCAGCAGCTTACAGGGGAGTAAGGCAGATACGCAGTATTTT. Translated, it gives CASSLQGSKADTQYF.

CDR3 protein: CASSLVGTQIYQETQYF. The CDR3 DNA follows: TGCGCCAGCAGCTTGGTTGGGACCCAAATTTACCAAGAGACCCAGTACTTC. V is TRBV5-1 and J is TRBJ2-5; either TRBD1 or TRBD2 may supply D (5 bases each). This CDR3 contains 17 residues. V was trimmed by 0 bases and J by 0 bases, leaving 15 bases between them. Per the germline V gene, CDR1 is SGHRS and CDR2 is YFSETQ.

This sequence joins TRBV11-2 and TRBJ1-2, with TRBD1 matching 11 bases. The ends lost 6 bases at V and 8 bases at J; junction bases unmatched: 11. This CDR3 spans 15 amino acids. Germline lookup yields CDR1 SGHAT and CDR2 FQNNGV. CDR3: CASRPTGTGGEGYTF. In nucleotides, the CDR3 is TGTGCCAGCAGGCCCACCGGGACAGGGGGTGAAGGCTACACCTTC.

V and J are TRBV5-1 and TRBJ2-2, with D unclear. The CDR3 has 16 residues. The germline CDR1 and CDR2 sequences are SGHRS and YFSETQ. Trimming removed 3 bases from V and 2 bases from J, with 14 bases in between. The CDR3 protein is CASSSSGPLNTGELFF. DNA for the CDR3: TGCGCCAGCAGCTCTTCCGGGCCCCTTAACACCGGGGAGCTGTTTTTT.

The rearrangement uses TRBV29-1 and TRBJ2-1; D not resolved. V shed 4 bases and J shed 5 bases, with 15 bases lying between them. Germline V gene lookup returns CDR1 SQVTM and CDR2 ANQGSEA. This CDR3 spans 14 amino acids. CDR3 region: CSVVGLGRNNEQFF. The CDR3 DNA is TGCAGCGTTGTAGGATTGGGCAGGAACAATGAGCAGTTCTTC.

The rearrangement joins TRBV14 to TRBJ2-3; 8 positions agree with TRBD2. J lost 2 bases, V lost 4 bases, and 8 bases had no gene match. Germline lookup yields CDR1 SGHDN and CDR2 FVKESK. The CDR3 is 16 amino acids. Written as DNA, the CDR3 is TGTGCCAGCAGCCTACTAGCGGTCCCTATCACAGATACGCAGTATTTT. Amino acid sequence: CASSLLAVPITDTQYF.

This clone appeared once. The V gene is TRBV27, the J gene TRBJ2-1, with D unclear. V was cut by 5 bases and J by 4 bases, with 6 bases left in between. This CDR3 is built from 12 residues. Germline V CDR1 and CDR2: MNHEY, SMNVEV (reference sequence). The CDR3 spells CASSQPYNEQFF. The CDR3, as DNA: TGTGCCAGCAGTCAACCTTACAATGAGCAGTTCTTC.

The J gene is TRBJ2-5, the V gene TRBV7-7; possible D gene TRBD2, 5 bases. Trimming removed 5 bases from V and 4 bases from J, with 8 bases in between. Germline values: CDR1 SSHAT, CDR2 FNYEAQ (reference sequence). This CDR3 region has 12 residues. The CDR3: CASSTEGETQYF. The CDR3 DNA reads as TGTGCCAGCAGCACAGAGGGAGAGACCCAGTACTTC.

The rearrangement joins TRBV11-3 to TRBJ1-1; D is undetermined. This CDR3 region has 13 residues. The V gene lost 6 bases and the J gene lost 4 bases, with 12 bases spanning the gap. Germline V gene data show CDR1 as SGHNT and CDR2 as YENEEA. The CDR3: CASSRQGGTEAFF. The CDR3 DNA follows: TGTGCCAGCAGTCGCCAAGGAGGCACTGAAGCTTTCTTT.